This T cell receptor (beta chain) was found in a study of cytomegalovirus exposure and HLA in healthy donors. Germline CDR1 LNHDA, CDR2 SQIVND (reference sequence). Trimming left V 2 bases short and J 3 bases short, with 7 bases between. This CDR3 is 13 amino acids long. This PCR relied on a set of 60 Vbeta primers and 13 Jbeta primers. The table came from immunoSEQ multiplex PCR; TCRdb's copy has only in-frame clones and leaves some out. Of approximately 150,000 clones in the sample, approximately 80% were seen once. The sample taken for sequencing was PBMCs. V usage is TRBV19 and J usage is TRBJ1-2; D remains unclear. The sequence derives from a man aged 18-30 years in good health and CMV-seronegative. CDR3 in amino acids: CASSITSHYGYTF. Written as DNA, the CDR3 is TGTGCCAGTAGTATAACTTCTCACTATGGCTACACCTTC.